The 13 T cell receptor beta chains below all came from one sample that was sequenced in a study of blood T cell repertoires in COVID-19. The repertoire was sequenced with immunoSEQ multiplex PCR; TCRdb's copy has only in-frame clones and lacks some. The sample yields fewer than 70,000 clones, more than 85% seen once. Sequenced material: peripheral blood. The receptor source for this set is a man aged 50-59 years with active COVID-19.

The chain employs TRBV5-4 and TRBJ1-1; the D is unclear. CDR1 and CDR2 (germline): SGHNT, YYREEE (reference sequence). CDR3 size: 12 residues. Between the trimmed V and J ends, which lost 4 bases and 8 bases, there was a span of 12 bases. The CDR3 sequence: CASSLGDGEAFF. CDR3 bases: TGTGCCAGCAGCCTCGGTGACGGGGAAGCTTTCTTT.

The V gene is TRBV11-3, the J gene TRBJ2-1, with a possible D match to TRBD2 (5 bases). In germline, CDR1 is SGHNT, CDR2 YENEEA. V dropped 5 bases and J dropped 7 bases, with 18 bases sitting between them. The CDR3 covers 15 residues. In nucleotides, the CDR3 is TGTGCCAGCAGCCCTGGAGGAACCCTGGGGAATGAGCAGTTCTTC. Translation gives CASSPGGTLGNEQFF.

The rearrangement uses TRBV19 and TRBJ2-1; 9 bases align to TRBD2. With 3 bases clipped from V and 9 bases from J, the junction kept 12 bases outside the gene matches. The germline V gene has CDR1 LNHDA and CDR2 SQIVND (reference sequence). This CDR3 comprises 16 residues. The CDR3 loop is CASSMLAGDPRGEQFF. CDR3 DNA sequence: TGTGCCAGTAGTATGTTAGCGGGGGACCCCCGGGGTGAGCAGTTCTTC.

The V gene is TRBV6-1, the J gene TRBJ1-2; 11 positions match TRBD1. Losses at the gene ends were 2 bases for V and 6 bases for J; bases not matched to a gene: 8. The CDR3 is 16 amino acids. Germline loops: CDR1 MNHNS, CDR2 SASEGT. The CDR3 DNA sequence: TGTGCCAGCAGTGAATGGGTGGACAGGGGGCTGGATGGCTACACCTTC. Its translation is CASSEWVDRGLDGYTF.

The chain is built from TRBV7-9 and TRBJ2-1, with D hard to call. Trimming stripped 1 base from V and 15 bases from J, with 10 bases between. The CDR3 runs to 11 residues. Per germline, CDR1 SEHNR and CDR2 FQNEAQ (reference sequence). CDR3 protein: CASSLGLDRFF. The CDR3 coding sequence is TGTGCCAGCAGCTTAGGCTTAGATCGGTTCTTC. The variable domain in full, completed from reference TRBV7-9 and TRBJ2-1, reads DTGVSQNPRHKITKRGQNVTFRCDPISEHNRLYWYRQTLGQGPEFLTYFQNEAQLEKSRLLSDRFSAERPKGSFSTLEIQRTEQGDSAMYLCASSLGLDRFFGPGTRLTVL.

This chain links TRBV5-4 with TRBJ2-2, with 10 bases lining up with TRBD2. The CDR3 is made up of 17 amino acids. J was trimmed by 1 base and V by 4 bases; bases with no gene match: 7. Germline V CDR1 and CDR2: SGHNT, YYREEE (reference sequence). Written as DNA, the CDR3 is TGTGCCAGCAGCCCATTTGCTAGCGGGGGGAACACCGGGGAGCTGTTTTTT. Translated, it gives CASSPFASGGNTGELFF.

This chain's CDR3 is CASSYSSSGANVLTF. CDR3 bases: TGTGCCAGCAGTTACTCTTCGTCTGGGGCCAACGTCCTGACTTTC. This chain uses TRBV6-2 or TRBV6-3 with TRBJ2-6; D call uncertain. The CDR3 sequence is 15 residues long. The germline CDR1 and CDR2 sequences are MNHEY and SVGEGT. V shed 0 bases and J shed 1 base, with 4 bases lying between them.

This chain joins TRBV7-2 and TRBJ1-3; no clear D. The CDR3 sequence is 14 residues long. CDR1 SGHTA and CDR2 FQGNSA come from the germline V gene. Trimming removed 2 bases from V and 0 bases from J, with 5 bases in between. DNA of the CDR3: TGTGCCAGCAGCTTAACAGTCTCTGGAAACACCATATATTTT. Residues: CASSLTVSGNTIYF.

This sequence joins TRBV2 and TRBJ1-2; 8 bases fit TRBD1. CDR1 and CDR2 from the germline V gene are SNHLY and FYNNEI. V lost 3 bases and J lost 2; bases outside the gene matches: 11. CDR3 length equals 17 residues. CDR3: CASSDRQGINPNYGYTF. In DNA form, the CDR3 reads TGTGCCAGCAGTGATCGACAGGGGATTAACCCCAACTATGGCTACACCTTC. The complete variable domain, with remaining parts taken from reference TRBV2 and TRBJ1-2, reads EPEVTQTPSHQVTQMGQEVILRCVPISNHLYFYWYRQILGQKVEFLVSFYNNEISEKSEIFDDQFSVERPDGSNFTLKIRSTKLEDSAMYFCASSDRQGINPNYGYTFGSGTRLTVV.

CDR3 residues: CASSWGQIYSGANVLTF. The CDR3 DNA reads as TGTGCCAGCAGCTGGGGACAAATTTACTCTGGGGCCAACGTCCTGACTTTC. The chain links TRBV11-3 to TRBJ2-6; possible D gene TRBD1, 6 bases. From germline, CDR1 is SGHNT and CDR2 YENEEA. V was pared by 4 bases and J by 0 bases, with 13 bases between. This CDR3 has 17 residues.

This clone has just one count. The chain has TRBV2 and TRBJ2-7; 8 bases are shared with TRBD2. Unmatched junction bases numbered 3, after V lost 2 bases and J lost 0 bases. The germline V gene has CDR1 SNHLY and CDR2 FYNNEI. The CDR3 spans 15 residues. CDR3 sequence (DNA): TGTGCCAGCAGTGAACTAGCGGGCATCTCCTACGAGCAGTACTTC. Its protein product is CASSELAGISYEQYF.

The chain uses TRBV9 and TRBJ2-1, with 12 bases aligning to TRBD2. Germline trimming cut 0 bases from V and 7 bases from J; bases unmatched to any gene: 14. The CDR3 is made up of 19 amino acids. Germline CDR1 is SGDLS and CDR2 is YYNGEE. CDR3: CASSVGALAGGPRVNEQFF. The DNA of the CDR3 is TGTGCCAGCAGCGTAGGGGCCCTAGCGGGAGGGCCAAGAGTTAATGAGCAGTTCTTC.

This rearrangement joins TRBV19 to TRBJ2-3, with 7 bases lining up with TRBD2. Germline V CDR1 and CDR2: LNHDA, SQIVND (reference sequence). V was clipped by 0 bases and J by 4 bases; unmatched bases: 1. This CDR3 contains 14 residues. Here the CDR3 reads CASSIEGRADTQYF. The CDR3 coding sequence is TGTGCCAGTAGTATAGAAGGGAGGGCAGATACGCAGTATTTT.